The next 20 T cell receptor beta chains were all read from a single sample in a study of graft-versus-host responses after intestinal transplantation. Both intraepithelial and lamina propria lymphocytes were released by processing graft tissue. TCRdb's copy holds only in-frame clones and misses some; the assay was immunoSEQ multiplex PCR. Among 40,000 or so clones listed, roughly 87% were seen once. This specimen consisted of ileum tissue, obtained approximately 210 days after intestinal transplant. The origin of the receptors is a human patient who received an intestinal transplant, so some T cells may come from the graft donor.

The CDR3 loop is CASSSGDYQETQYF. In DNA form, the CDR3 reads TGCGCCAGCAGCTCGGGGGACTACCAAGAGACCCAGTACTTC. This chain uses TRBV5-1 with TRBJ2-5, with D perhaps matching TRBD2 (6 bases). V was pared by 3 bases and J by 0 bases, with 9 bases between. CDR1 is SGHRS and CDR2 is YFSETQ in the germline V gene. CDR3 length: 14 amino acids.

This clone appeared a single time. The gene calls are TRBV2 and TRBJ2-1; 11 bases are a match to TRBD2. Germline V gene lookup returns CDR1 SNHLY and CDR2 FYNNEI. The CDR3 has 20 amino acids. With 1 base clipped from V and 0 bases from J, the junction kept 11 bases outside the gene matches. In DNA form, the CDR3 reads TGTGCCAGCAGTGAAGGCGATCTAGCGGGGGGCCCCAGCTCCTACAATGAGCAGTTCTTC. Amino acid sequence: CASSEGDLAGGPSSYNEQFF.

This CDR3 reads CASSESTGGQGLYEQYF. CDR3 nucleotides: TGCGCCAGCAGTGAGTCGACAGGGGGCCAAGGCCTTTACGAGCAGTACTTC. The chain couples TRBV10-2 to TRBJ2-7; TRBD1 aligns across 10 bases. V dropped 0 bases and J dropped 4; count of bases not matched to a gene: 9. This CDR3 region has 17 residues. Germline V gene data show CDR1 as WSHSY and CDR2 as SAAADI.

This clone showed up just a few times. The chain uses TRBV5-1 and TRBJ1-1; D might be TRBD1 (5 bases). The germline CDR1 and CDR2 sequences are SGHRS and YFSETQ. V shed 0 bases and J shed 1 base, with 7 bases lying between them. This CDR3 region has 14 residues. The CDR3 bases are TGCGCCAGCAGCTTGGGAGGGGCGAACACTGAAGCTTTCTTT. Translated, it gives CASSLGGANTEAFF.

The chain carries TRBV5-1 and TRBJ1-2, with D maybe TRBD1 (6 bases). The V gene lost 4 bases and the J gene lost 6 bases, with 13 bases spanning the gap. The V gene's germline CDR1 is SGHRS and CDR2 YFSETQ. The CDR3 runs to 13 residues. CDR3 protein: CASSLQGFDGYTF. CDR3 DNA sequence: TGCGCCAGCAGCCTACAGGGTTTTGATGGCTACACCTTC. Filled out from reference TRBV5-1 and TRBJ1-2, the complete variable domain reads KAGVTQTPRYLIKTRGQQVTLSCSPISGHRSVSWYQQTPGQGLQFLFEYFSETQRNKGNFPGRFSGRQFSNSRSEMNVSTLELGDSALYLCASSLQGFDGYTFGSGTRLTVV.

The chain combines TRBV29-1 with TRBJ2-2; D perhaps matches TRBD1 (5 bases). The CDR3 spans 13 residues. In germline, CDR1 is SQVTM, CDR2 ANQGSEA. The V gene lost 6 bases and the J gene lost 3 bases, with 11 bases spanning the gap. The CDR3 DNA follows: TGCAGCGTCCCCGACAGTTACACCGGGGAGCTGTTTTTT. Protein sequence: CSVPDSYTGELFF.

V usage is TRBV5-1 and J usage is TRBJ2-2, with D hard to call. CDR3 size: 13 residues. Looked up from germline, CDR1 is SGHRS and CDR2 is YFSETQ. Between the trimmed V and J ends, which lost 4 bases and 0 bases, there was a span of 4 bases. The CDR3 loop reads CASSPSNTGELFF. The CDR3 bases are TGCGCCAGCAGCCCGTCGAACACCGGGGAGCTGTTTTTT.

The V and J genes are TRBV9 and TRBJ2-3, with D possibly called TRBD1 or TRBD2 (5 bases each). Trimming cost V 2 bases and J 2 bases, with 12 bases left between them. This CDR3 has 15 amino acids. Germline V CDR1 and CDR2: SGDLS, YYNGEE. The DNA of the CDR3 is TGTGCCAGCAGCGTCACAGAGGGGCTCACAGATACGCAGTATTTT. Its translation: CASSVTEGLTDTQYF.

The chain combines TRBV5-4 with TRBJ2-4, with 8 positions matching TRBD2. The CDR3 loop spans 17 amino acids. Losses at the gene ends were 4 bases for V and 6 bases for J; bases not matched to a gene: 15. Per germline, CDR1 SGHNT and CDR2 YYREEE (reference sequence). The chain's CDR3 is CASSPQSPGLVGNIQYF. Written as DNA, the CDR3 is TGTGCCAGCAGCCCACAATCCCCGGGACTAGTCGGAAACATTCAGTACTTC.

Only one count was recorded for this clone. The V and J genes are TRBV9 and TRBJ2-3; tentatively, D is TRBD2 (6 bases). This CDR3 comprises 15 residues. V was trimmed by 0 bases and J by 1 base, leaving 9 bases between them. Germline values: CDR1 SGDLS, CDR2 YYNGEE. In nucleotides, the CDR3 is TGTGCCAGCAGCGTAGTCGCGGGGCGCACAGATACGCAGTATTTT. Protein product: CASSVVAGRTDTQYF.

The chain couples TRBV2 to TRBJ1-1; D is undetermined. Germline CDR1 and CDR2: SNHLY and FYNNEI. CDR3 size: 11 residues. The ends were cut back, 9 bases at V and 4 bases at J, with 9 bases in the middle. The CDR3 is CASSQFTEAFF. The CDR3 nucleotides are TGTGCCAGTTCACAGTTCACTGAAGCTTTCTTT. Full variable domain (outside the CDR3, taken from reference TRBV2 and TRBJ1-1): EPEVTQTPSHQVTQMGQEVILRCVPISNHLYFYWYRQILGQKVEFLVSFYNNEISEKSEIFDDQFSVERPDGSNFTLKIRSTKLEDSAMYFCASSQFTEAFFGQGTRLTVV.

The V call is TRBV27, the J call TRBJ2-3; D is tentatively TRBD1 or TRBD2 (5 bases each). The CDR3 sequence is 15 residues long. Per germline, CDR1 MNHEY and CDR2 SMNVEV (reference sequence). V was cut by 6 bases and J by 3 bases, with 16 bases left in between. The CDR3 is CASRPTRDGTDTQYF. The CDR3, as DNA: TGTGCCAGCAGACCGACGAGGGACGGGACAGATACGCAGTATTTT.

Within the sample, this clone is medium-sized. The chain employs TRBV2 and TRBJ2-1; D call uncertain. There are 12 residues in the CDR3. CDR1 is SNHLY and CDR2 is FYNNEI in the germline V gene. V was trimmed by 5 bases and J by 4 bases, leaving 6 bases between them. The CDR3 nucleotides are TGTGCCAGCAGTCCTGGGTACAATGAGCAGTTCTTC. Protein sequence: CASSPGYNEQFF.

The V call is TRBV7-6, the J call TRBJ2-1, with D unclear. The CDR3 is 11 amino acids. Trimming took 2 bases from V and 12 from J, leaving 8 bases between them. Germline CDR1 reads SGHVS; CDR2 reads FNYEAQ. The CDR3 region is CASSLNPGQFF. The CDR3 nucleotides read TGTGCCAGCAGCTTAAATCCCGGGCAGTTCTTC.

The J gene is TRBJ2-3, the V gene TRBV7-3, with D perhaps matching TRBD2 (5 bases). Trimming stripped 3 bases from V and 5 bases from J, with 9 bases between. The germline V gene has CDR1 SGHTA and CDR2 FQGTGA. CDR3 length: 13 residues. Here the CDR3 DNA reads TGTGCCAGCAGCTTGTCTAGCCGAGATACGCAGTATTTT. It is translated as CASSLSSRDTQYF.

The chain recombines TRBV7-9 with TRBJ2-3; D unclear. Germline CDR1 SEHNR, CDR2 FQNEAQ (reference sequence). The CDR3 consists of 14 residues. Trimming stripped 2 bases from V and 4 bases from J, with 10 bases between. Here the CDR3 DNA reads TGTGCCAGCAGCTTATTTGGGATAGCAGATACGCAGTATTTT. Residues: CASSLFGIADTQYF.

The rearrangement uses TRBV7-9 and TRBJ2-2; the D gene is possibly TRBD2 (5 bases). The ends were cut back, 5 bases at V and 6 bases at J, with 7 bases in the middle. Germline CDR1 reads SEHNR; CDR2 reads FQNEAQ (reference sequence). The CDR3 sequence is 12 residues long. This CDR3 is CASSLDSGELFF. DNA for the CDR3: TGTGCCAGCAGCCTGGACTCCGGGGAGCTGTTTTTT.

The chain employs TRBV6-4 and TRBJ2-1; TRBD2 aligns across 8 bases. The germline gives CDR1 MRHNA, CDR2 SNTAGT. The V and J ends lost 2 bases and 6 bases, in that order; junction bases with no gene match: 6. The CDR3 totals 15 residues. This chain's CDR3 is CASSDRPAGGNEQFF. The CDR3 DNA is TGTGCCAGCAGTGACCGACCCGCGGGGGGCAATGAGCAGTTCTTC.

The chain has TRBV6-6 and TRBJ2-7; TRBD1 is a possible D gene (6 bases). The V and J ends lost 0 bases and 5 bases respectively, with 11 bases between them. CDR3 size: 14 residues. Germline CDR1 MNHNY, CDR2 SVGAGI (reference sequence). CDR3 DNA: TGTGCCAGCAGTTACTCGGGGGCTATGAACGAGCAGTACTTC. Amino acids: CASSYSGAMNEQYF.

CDR3 residues: CASSLMGGGNQPQHF. DNA of the CDR3: TGTGCCAGCAGTTTAATGGGGGGAGGCAATCAGCCCCAGCATTTT. The chain carries TRBV28 and TRBJ1-5, with a tentative D call TRBD1 (5 bases). The germline V gene encodes CDR1 MDHEN and CDR2 SYDVKM. V lost 2 bases and J lost 2, with 10 bases in between. This CDR3 has 15 amino acids.